These 19 T cell receptor beta chains originate from one sample sequenced in a study of post-analysis software for immune sequencing data. Study-wide points: With TRBV5-6, TRBV5-1 and TRBV20-1 included, 4 to 6 TRBV segments were more frequent in patients than in controls.

The TCR beta cDNA libraries contained unique molecular identifiers. MiXCR, run by TCRdb on the PCR reads, gives a single entry per CDR3 protein. The data hold fewer than 850,000 distinct CDR3 sequences, with roughly 30% observed a single time. Antigen specificity for these receptors is unknown. Sequencing was performed on blood. Source of these receptors: a girl aged 10 to 17 with multiple sclerosis.

This clonotype was found a few times. Here the CDR3 reads CASSLDAGSYNEQFF. The CDR3 nucleotides are TGTGCCAGCAGCTTAGACGCAGGGTCCTACAATGAGCAGTTCTTC. The chain couples TRBV7-2 to TRBJ2-1, with D perhaps TRBD1 (5 bases). The CDR3 covers 15 residues. Trimming removed 1 base from V and 1 base from J, with 8 bases in between. Germline values: CDR1 SGHTA, CDR2 FQGNSA.

This rearrangement joins TRBV5-5 to TRBJ2-1; D perhaps matches TRBD2 (6 bases). This CDR3 has 14 amino acids. Germline CDR1 is SGHKS and CDR2 is YYEKEE (reference sequence). V was clipped by 3 bases and J by 12 bases, with 19 bases between them. CDR3 DNA: TGTGCCAGCAGCTATAGCGGAGCTGGCACTTGGCAGTTCTTC. Its translation is CASSYSGAGTWQFF. The full variable domain, in which reference TRBV5-5 and TRBJ2-1 provide the parts outside the CDR3, is DAGVTQSPTHLIKTRGQQVTLRCSPISGHKSVSWYQQVLGQGPQFIFQYYEKEERGRGNFPDRFSARQFPNYSSELNVNALLLGDSALYLCASSYSGAGTWQFFGPGTRLTVL.

The chain is built from TRBV19 and TRBJ1-2; 7 bases line up with TRBD1. The CDR3 covers 15 residues. The germline V gene encodes CDR1 LNHDA and CDR2 SQIVND (reference sequence). J lost 6 bases, V lost 1 base, and 8 bases had no gene match. CDR3 amino acids: CASSIVRDRADGYTF. The CDR3, as DNA: TGTGCCAGTAGTATAGTCCGCGACAGGGCGGATGGCTACACCTTC.

The chain recombines TRBV20-1 with TRBJ2-3; D is perhaps TRBD1 (5 bases). Germline V gene data show CDR1 as DFQATT and CDR2 as SNEGSKA (reference sequence). V shed 0 bases and J shed 2 bases, with 9 bases lying between them. This CDR3 has 14 residues. CDR3 in DNA: TGCAGTGCTAGAGAACAGGACCACACAGATACGCAGTATTTT. This gives the protein CSAREQDHTDTQYF.

This clonotype appeared a few times. This chain links TRBV27 with TRBJ2-1, with 7 bases aligning to TRBD2. The V gene end was trimmed by 8 bases and the J gene end by 10 bases; junction bases not matched to a gene: 8. CDR3 length: 12 amino acids. Germline V CDR1 and CDR2: MNHEY, SMNVEV (reference sequence). In DNA form, the CDR3 reads TGTGCCAGCGGAATCAGCGGGACGGAGCAGTTCTTC. Amino acid sequence: CASGISGTEQFF.

The genes are TRBV3-1 and TRBJ1-1; D may be TRBD1 (5 bases). V lost 1 base and J lost 8, with 20 bases in between. The CDR3 extends over 16 amino acids. CDR1 is LGHDT and CDR2 is YNNKEL in the germline V gene (reference sequence). This CDR3 is CASSQGRVMGPREAFF. The CDR3 DNA is TGTGCCAGCAGCCAAGGAAGGGTGATGGGGCCTCGGGAAGCTTTCTTT.

This clonotype was seen only a few times. The chain employs TRBV12-3 or TRBV12-4 and TRBJ2-5; D possibly corresponds to TRBD1 (6 bases). Trimming stripped 6 bases from V and 11 bases from J, with 16 bases between. CDR3 length: 12 amino acids. The CDR3 is CASSPNRVVQYF. The CDR3 bases are TGTGCCAGCAGCCCAAACAGGGTTGTGCAGTACTTC.

The CDR3 DNA follows: TGCGCCAGCGGTGACGGGGGACTCGCCTACAATGAGCAGTTCTTC. It specifies CASGDGGLAYNEQFF. The chain joins TRBV5-1 to TRBJ2-1, with TRBD2 as a possible D gene (6 bases). The germline V gene encodes CDR1 SGHRS and CDR2 YFSETQ. The CDR3 is 15 residues long. V was shortened by 7 bases and J by 2 bases, with 16 bases between the two germline ends. The whole variable domain, filled in from reference TRBV5-1 and TRBJ2-1, reads KAGVTQTPRYLIKTRGQQVTLSCSPISGHRSVSWYQQTPGQGLQFLFEYFSETQRNKGNFPGRFSGRQFSNSRSEMNVSTLELGDSALYLCASGDGGLAYNEQFFGPGTRLTVL.

The chain couples TRBV20-1 to TRBJ2-1; TRBD1 agrees at 8 bases. The CDR3 consists of 14 residues. Trimming cost V 6 bases and J 7 bases; bases outside gene matches: 11. Germline V CDR1 and CDR2: DFQATT, SNEGSKA (reference sequence). The CDR3 region is CSAIRTGCRNEQFF. The CDR3 DNA reads TGCAGTGCCATACGGACAGGGTGTAGGAATGAGCAGTTCTTC.

At least ten counts were recorded for this clonotype. The V gene is TRBV7-2, the J gene TRBJ2-7; possible D gene TRBD1, 5 bases. The CDR3 runs 13 residues. V lost 5 bases to trimming and J lost 3 bases, with 11 bases between them. The germline CDR1 and CDR2 sequences are SGHTA and FQGNSA. The chain's CDR3 is CASSADSFYEQYF. The CDR3 nucleotides read TGTGCCAGCAGCGCAGACAGTTTCTACGAGCAGTACTTC.

This chain links TRBV29-1 with TRBJ1-1, with no clear D. The CDR3 has 13 amino acids. V was clipped by 8 bases and J by 3 bases, with 16 bases between them. Germline V gene data show CDR1 as SQVTM and CDR2 as ANQGSEA. CDR3 region: CSTDGVVDTEAFF. CDR3 DNA sequence: TGCAGCACCGACGGGGTAGTTGACACTGAAGCTTTCTTT.

This chain links TRBV7-2 with TRBJ2-1; D may correspond to TRBD1 or TRBD2 (6 bases each). Germline CDR1 is SGHTA and CDR2 is FQGNSA. V was cut by 3 bases and J by 4 bases, with 16 bases left in between. This CDR3 has 16 residues. CDR3 residues: CASSLGGRGRYNEQFF. Written as DNA, the CDR3 is TGTGCCAGCAGCTTGGGTGGAAGGGGGAGGTACAATGAGCAGTTCTTC.

This clonotype has more than one count but fewer than ten. The V and J genes are TRBV20-1 and TRBJ1-5; no clear D gene. V was cut by 0 bases and J by 7 bases, with 4 bases left in between. From germline, CDR1 is DFQATT and CDR2 SNEGSKA (reference sequence). The CDR3 runs 11 residues. Here the CDR3 reads CSAREGQPQHF. DNA for the CDR3: TGCAGTGCTAGAGAGGGGCAGCCCCAGCATTTT.

This clonotype was found a few times. The CDR3 sequence is CSLSSGSLAKNIQYF. The CDR3, as DNA: TGCAGTTTATCTAGCGGGAGTCTCGCCAAAAACATTCAGTACTTC. The chain links TRBV20-1 to TRBJ2-4, with 10 bases matching TRBD2. This CDR3 comprises 15 residues. V trimming: 8 bases; J trimming: 1 base; junction bases outside the gene matches: 8. Looked up from germline, CDR1 is DFQATT and CDR2 is SNEGSKA (reference sequence).

This clonotype was counted only a few times. V gene TRBV29-1 combines with J gene TRBJ2-1; the D gene is possibly TRBD1 (6 bases). The germline gives CDR1 SQVTM, CDR2 ANQGSEA. Deletions cut 4 bases from V and 6 bases from J, with 22 bases between. The CDR3 runs to 16 residues. The CDR3 DNA sequence: TGCAGCGTTGTACAGGGCATGAGGGTGGGGCCCAATGAGCAGTTCTTC. This encodes CSVVQGMRVGPNEQFF.

In its sample, this clonotype was seen many times. V gene TRBV20-1 combines with J gene TRBJ2-5, with 7 positions matching TRBD1. Per the germline V gene, CDR1 is DFQATT and CDR2 is SNEGSKA (reference sequence). J gave up 0 bases and V 5 bases, and 9 bases lay outside the gene matches. The CDR3 loop spans 15 amino acids. CDR3 DNA: TGCAGTGCTTCGTGGGACAGTGGGAACCAAGAGACCCAGTACTTC. It is translated as CSASWDSGNQETQYF.

The V gene is TRBV3-1, the J gene TRBJ2-1, with D unclear. Trimming shortened V by 4 bases and J by 0 bases, and 10 bases separated the two germline ends. Looked up from germline, CDR1 is LGHDT and CDR2 is YNNKEL (reference sequence). This CDR3 has 15 residues. CDR3 DNA sequence: TGTGCCAGCAGCCTTATCTTCGGCTCCTACAATGAGCAGTTCTTC. Translated, it gives CASSLIFGSYNEQFF.

This clonotype has just a few counts. The V call is TRBV29-1, the J call TRBJ2-7, with D possibly being TRBD1 or TRBD2 (5 bases each). Germline values: CDR1 SQVTM, CDR2 ANQGSEA. Trimming stripped 6 bases from V and 4 bases from J, with 22 bases between. The CDR3 covers 15 residues. The CDR3 region is CSVQMGLRRGYEQYF. The CDR3 DNA is TGCAGCGTCCAGATGGGGCTCCGTCGGGGATACGAGCAGTACTTC.

Concerning this clonotype itself: The junction departs from the called germline gene at one end, perhaps through a read error. The genes are TRBV12-3 or TRBV12-4 and TRBJ2-3; D unresolved. The CDR3 covers 16 residues. The CDR3 coding sequence is TGTGCCTGCAGTTTTCACATCGGATTTAGCACAGATACGCAGTATTTT. It codes for CACSFHIGFSTDTQYF.